This is a list of T cell receptor beta chains from one sample in a study of CD8 T cells in Susac syndrome. TCRdb re-derived calls from the immunoSEQ multiplex PCR reads in MiXCR, one entry per CDR3 protein. The profile shows around 200,000 distinct CDR3 sequences, about 95% of them singletons. The sequenced sample consisted of CD4+ T cells from PBMCs. The receptors were sampled from a human donor in good health. Each CDR3 is given with its conserved first and last residue. The order of the fields is D gene, clone size, J gene, V gene, CDR3 DNA, CDR3 protein. The D gene is left open where the match is weak. Part of the rows lack a size; the others show once, few, many or a class for expanded clones.

d_gene: -
abundance: once
j_gene: TRBJ2-5
v_gene: TRBV5-4
CDR3nt: TGTGCCAGCAGCTTGAATATGGGGCTCCAAGAGACCCAGTACTTC
CDR3aa: CASSLNMGLQETQYF

d_gene: -
abundance: once
j_gene: TRBJ2-7
v_gene: TRBV9
CDR3nt: TGTGCCAGCAGCGTAGAATCTGGGTCCTACGAGCAGTACTTC
CDR3aa: CASSVESGSYEQYF

d_gene: TRBD2
abundance: -
j_gene: TRBJ2-6
v_gene: TRBV20-1
CDR3nt: TGCAGTGCTAGAGTTTCGCCCAGCGGGACCTCTGGGGCCAACGTCCTGACTTTC
CDR3aa: CSARVSPSGTSGANVLTF

d_gene: TRBD2
abundance: -
j_gene: TRBJ2-2
v_gene: TRBV20-1
CDR3nt: TGCAGTGCTAGAGGCGGGGAGGGCACCGGGGAGCTGTTTTTT
CDR3aa: CSARGGEGTGELFF

d_gene: -
abundance: once
j_gene: TRBJ1-1
v_gene: TRBV29-1
CDR3nt: TGCAGCGTTACTAACAGGAGGAACACTGAAGCTTTCTTT
CDR3aa: CSVTNRRNTEAFF

d_gene: -
abundance: -
j_gene: TRBJ1-1
v_gene: TRBV20-1
CDR3nt: TGCAGTGCTAGGGACCAGGGGCGGATGAACACTGAAGCTTTCTTT
CDR3aa: CSARDQGRMNTEAFF

d_gene: -
abundance: -
j_gene: TRBJ2-2
v_gene: TRBV7-6
CDR3nt: TGTGCCAGCAGCTCGTTAACAGCGAACACCGGGGAGCTGTTTTTT
CDR3aa: CASSSLTANTGELFF

d_gene: TRBD1
abundance: -
j_gene: TRBJ1-6
v_gene: TRBV27
CDR3nt: TGTGCCAGCAGTTTGTCAGGGGGAGCTTCCCTCCACTTT
CDR3aa: CASSLSGGASLHF

d_gene: -
abundance: -
j_gene: TRBJ2-2
v_gene: TRBV20-1
CDR3nt: TGCAGTGCCCGTCCCCCCGGTAGGGACGGGACCGGGGAGCTGTTTTTT
CDR3aa: CSARPPGRDGTGELFF

d_gene: -
abundance: -
j_gene: TRBJ1-1
v_gene: TRBV3-1
CDR3nt: TGTGCCAGCAGCCAAGGTTTACAGGGGAACACTGAAGCTTTCTTT
CDR3aa: CASSQGLQGNTEAFF

d_gene: -
abundance: -
j_gene: TRBJ2-7
v_gene: TRBV20-1
CDR3nt: TGCAGTGCTACCCCCTGGTTTACTGACACTCTCTACGAGCAGTACTTC
CDR3aa: CSATPWFTDTLYEQYF

d_gene: TRBD2
abundance: once
j_gene: TRBJ2-7
v_gene: TRBV10-3
CDR3nt: TGTGCCATCAGGGTAGCGGGGAACTCCTACGAGCAGTACTTC
CDR3aa: CAIRVAGNSYEQYF

d_gene: -
abundance: -
j_gene: TRBJ1-1
v_gene: TRBV6-5
CDR3nt: TGTGCCAGCGGCAGGTCAAATGAAGCTTTCTTT
CDR3aa: CASGRSNEAFF

d_gene: -
abundance: -
j_gene: TRBJ2-1
v_gene: TRBV9
CDR3nt: TGTGCCAGCAGCGTAGTATCGTTGCGTGAGCAGTTCTTC
CDR3aa: CASSVVSLREQFF

d_gene: -
abundance: -
j_gene: TRBJ1-2
v_gene: TRBV30
CDR3nt: TGTGCCGCGCCCTGGGCAGCCTTTAACTATGGCTACACCTTC
CDR3aa: CAAPWAAFNYGYTF

d_gene: -
abundance: -
j_gene: TRBJ1-2
v_gene: TRBV9
CDR3nt: TGTGCCAGCAGCAGGGACTTATCTAACTATGGCTACACCTTC
CDR3aa: CASSRDLSNYGYTF

d_gene: TRBD1
abundance: -
j_gene: TRBJ1-1
v_gene: TRBV29-1
CDR3nt: TGCAGCGTGGAAGCAGGGGGAGCTGAAGCTTTCTTT
CDR3aa: CSVEAGGAEAFF

d_gene: -
abundance: -
j_gene: TRBJ2-4
v_gene: TRBV9
CDR3nt: TGTGCCAGCAGCTACGGGCCTGGGAACATTCAGTACTTC
CDR3aa: CASSYGPGNIQYF

d_gene: -
abundance: -
j_gene: TRBJ2-5
v_gene: TRBV3-1
CDR3nt: TGTGCCAGCAGCCAATTGGCAGGGAGAGAGACCCAGTACTTC
CDR3aa: CASSQLAGRETQYF

d_gene: -
abundance: -
j_gene: TRBJ2-6
v_gene: TRBV29-1
CDR3nt: TGCAGCGTGAGCGACAGCCCCGGGGCCAACGTCCTGACTTTC
CDR3aa: CSVSDSPGANVLTF

d_gene: TRBD1
abundance: -
j_gene: TRBJ2-2
v_gene: TRBV5-1
CDR3nt: TGCGCCAGCAGCGCAAGAAGGGACAGGGGGCCGGCCGGGGAGCTGTTTTTT
CDR3aa: CASSARRDRGPAGELFF

d_gene: -
abundance: once
j_gene: TRBJ1-5
v_gene: TRBV20-1
CDR3nt: TGCAGTGCTACGCCCTTCGGCAATCAGCCCCAGCATTTT
CDR3aa: CSATPFGNQPQHF

d_gene: TRBD2
abundance: -
j_gene: TRBJ2-3
v_gene: TRBV5-6
CDR3nt: TGTGCCAGCAGCTCCCTAATCGGGGGGAGCACAGATACGCAGTATTTT
CDR3aa: CASSSLIGGSTDTQYF

d_gene: TRBD1
abundance: -
j_gene: TRBJ2-7
v_gene: TRBV23-1
CDR3nt: TGCGCCAGCAGTCAAACCCAGGGGGCACAGGGGGCTTCGGGCGAGCAGTACTTC
CDR3aa: CASSQTQGAQGASGEQYF

d_gene: TRBD2
abundance: -
j_gene: TRBJ2-1
v_gene: TRBV15
CDR3nt: TGTGCCACCAGCAGCTGGAGCGGGGGTGGGTCCTACAATGAGCAGTTCTTC
CDR3aa: CATSSWSGGGSYNEQFF

d_gene: TRBD2
abundance: -
j_gene: TRBJ2-3
v_gene: TRBV24-1
CDR3nt: TGTGCCACCACAAAGACTAGCGGGAGCACAGATACGCAGTATTTT
CDR3aa: CATTKTSGSTDTQYF

d_gene: TRBD1
abundance: -
j_gene: TRBJ2-3
v_gene: TRBV29-1
CDR3nt: TGCAGCGCCAGGGCGGGGACAGGGCCAGATACGCAGTATTTT
CDR3aa: CSARAGTGPDTQYF

d_gene: TRBD2
abundance: -
j_gene: TRBJ2-1
v_gene: TRBV23-1
CDR3nt: TGCGCCAGCAGTCAATCTGGGACTAGCCACCCTGGACCCTACAATGAGCAGTTCTTC
CDR3aa: CASSQSGTSHPGPYNEQFF

d_gene: -
abundance: -
j_gene: TRBJ1-1
v_gene: TRBV7-2
CDR3nt: TGTGCCAGCAGCTTAGTAAGGGGCTGGGGAACTGAAGCTTTCTTT
CDR3aa: CASSLVRGWGTEAFF

d_gene: -
abundance: -
j_gene: TRBJ1-5
v_gene: TRBV2
CDR3nt: TGTGCCAGCAAGGGATCCCTGAGCAATCAGCCCCAGCATTTT
CDR3aa: CASKGSLSNQPQHF

d_gene: -
abundance: -
j_gene: TRBJ2-5
v_gene: TRBV7-9
CDR3nt: TGTGCCAGCAGCTTATCTCCGAACGGAGAGACCCAGTACTTC
CDR3aa: CASSLSPNGETQYF

d_gene: -
abundance: once
j_gene: TRBJ1-2
v_gene: TRBV29-1
CDR3nt: TGCAGCGTTGATTACGGCCTCGACTATGGCTACACCTTC
CDR3aa: CSVDYGLDYGYTF

d_gene: -
abundance: -
j_gene: TRBJ1-1
v_gene: TRBV2
CDR3nt: TGTGCCAGCAGACTAGTGGGGGGGATCACTGAAGCCTTCTTT
CDR3aa: CASRLVGGITEAFF

d_gene: -
abundance: -
j_gene: TRBJ2-3
v_gene: TRBV11-3
CDR3nt: TGTGCCAGCGCAAGGGCCGGGGGAGGAGGTGGCACAGATACGCAGTATTTT
CDR3aa: CASARAGGGGGTDTQYF

d_gene: -
abundance: once
j_gene: TRBJ1-1
v_gene: TRBV20-1
CDR3nt: TGCAGTGCTAAGGAGGGTGGAACTGAAGCTTTCTTT
CDR3aa: CSAKEGGTEAFF

d_gene: -
abundance: -
j_gene: TRBJ1-4
v_gene: TRBV3-1
CDR3nt: TGTGCCAGCAGCCAAGGAAATGAAAAACTGTTTTTT
CDR3aa: CASSQGNEKLFF